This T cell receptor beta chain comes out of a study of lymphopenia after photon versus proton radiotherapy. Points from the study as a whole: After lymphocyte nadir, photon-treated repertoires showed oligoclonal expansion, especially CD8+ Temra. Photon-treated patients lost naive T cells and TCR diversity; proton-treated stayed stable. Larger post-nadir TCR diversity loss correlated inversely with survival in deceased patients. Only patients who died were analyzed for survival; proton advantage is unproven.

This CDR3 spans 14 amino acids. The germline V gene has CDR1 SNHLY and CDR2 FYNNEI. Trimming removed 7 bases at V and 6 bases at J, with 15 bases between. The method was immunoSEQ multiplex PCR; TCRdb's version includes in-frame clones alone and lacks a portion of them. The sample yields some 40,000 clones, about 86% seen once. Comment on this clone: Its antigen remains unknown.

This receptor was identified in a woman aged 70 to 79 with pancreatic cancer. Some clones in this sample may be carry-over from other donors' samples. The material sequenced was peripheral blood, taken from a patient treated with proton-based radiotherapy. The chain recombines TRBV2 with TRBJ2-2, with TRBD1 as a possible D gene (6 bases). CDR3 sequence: CASTQGGQPGELFF. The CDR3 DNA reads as TGTGCCAGCACACAGGGTGGACAACCCGGGGAGCTGTTTTTT.